The 13 T cell receptor beta chains below all came from one sample that was sequenced in a study of T cell repertoires in cytomegalovirus infection. In TCRdb, the reads were re-called with MiXCR into one record per CDR3 protein. This table holds almost 500,000 distinct CDR3 sequences, about 11% found once. What was sequenced was PBMCs. Source of these receptors: a human donor in good health (CMV status not recorded). Some clones in this sample may be carry-over from other donors' samples.

This clonotype was detected ten times or more. A much larger clone differs by one base, so this may be a read error. The chain links TRBV11-2 to TRBJ1-1; D possibly corresponds to TRBD1 (6 bases). From germline, CDR1 is SGHAT and CDR2 FQNNGV. CDR3 length equals 14 residues. The V and J ends lost 1 base and 1 base respectively, with 7 bases between them. CDR3 amino acids: CASSLATGNTEAFF. CDR3 DNA sequence: TGTGCCAGCAGCTTAGCGACAGGGAACACTGAAGCTTTCTTT.

About this clonotype itself: This may be a read error, as it is one base from a much larger clone. The rearrangement links TRBV28 to TRBJ2-2, with D perhaps matching TRBD1 or TRBD2 (5 bases each). There are 16 residues in the CDR3. The germline CDR1 and CDR2 sequences are MDHEN and SYDVKM. Written as DNA, the CDR3 is TGTGCCAGCAGTTTAGAGGGGACCTTAGGCACCGGGGAGCTGTGTTTT. Amino acid sequence: CASSLEGTLGTGELCF.

Many counts were recorded for this clonotype. CDR3: CSARPGQGAQGVAFF. CDR3 sequence (DNA): TGCAGTGCTAGACCCGGACAGGGGGCTCAGGGTGTAGCTTTCTTT. The rearrangement joins TRBV20-1 to TRBJ1-1; 11 positions match TRBD1. CDR1 is DFQATT and CDR2 is SNEGSKA in the germline V gene (reference sequence). The CDR3 extends over 15 amino acids. V shed 2 bases and J 10 bases; nucleotides not matched to a gene: 12.

Ten or more counts support this clonotype. CDR3 bases: TGTGCCAGCAATCCCCAGGGACGGGCAAACACTGAAGCTTTCTTT. Protein product: CASNPQGRANTEAFF. The rearrangement links TRBV12-3 or TRBV12-4 to TRBJ1-1, with D maybe TRBD1 (5 bases). This CDR3 is built from 15 residues. Trimming pared 7 bases from V and 2 bases from J, leaving 17 bases between.

This clonotype showed up just a few times. This chain links TRBV2 with TRBJ1-6, with 8 bases lining up with TRBD1. Per the germline V gene, CDR1 is SNHLY and CDR2 is FYNNEI. This CDR3 region has 14 residues. Trimming cost V 7 bases and J 7 bases; bases outside gene matches: 6. This CDR3 is CASTQGAWNSPLHF. CDR3 coding DNA: TGTGCCAGCACCCAGGGGGCTTGGAATTCACCCCTCCACTTT.

Many counts were recorded for this clonotype. The chain joins TRBV24-1 to TRBJ2-1; D is unresolved. Trimming stripped 9 bases from V and 9 bases from J, with 20 bases between. Germline V gene lookup returns CDR1 KGHDR and CDR2 SFDVKD. The CDR3 is 14 amino acids. The CDR3 bases are TGTGCCACCGCGCTCGGACGGGTAGGTTTTGAGCAGTTCTTC. This codes for CATALGRVGFEQFF.

This clonotype was observed many times. The rearrangement uses TRBV12-3 or TRBV12-4 and TRBJ2-7; D uncertain. V was trimmed by 2 bases and J by 5 bases, leaving 4 bases between them. The CDR3 covers 11 residues. CDR3 in amino acids: CASSLLDEQYF. CDR3 nucleotides: TGTGCCAGCAGTTTACTGGACGAGCAGTACTTC.

This clonotype occurred many times. This chain connects TRBV20-1 to TRBJ2-1; 11 bases fit TRBD2. Germline V gene sequence: CDR1 DFQATT, CDR2 SNEGSKA (reference sequence). V lost 1 base, J lost 1 base, and 0 bases stayed unmatched. This CDR3 comprises 15 residues. The CDR3 here is CSARGTSGSYNEQFF. The CDR3 nucleotides are TGCAGTGCTAGAGGGACTAGCGGGTCCTACAATGAGCAGTTCTTC.

This clonotype was counted many times. The V gene is TRBV5-4, the J gene TRBJ2-1, with D possibly TRBD2 on 7 matching bases. The CDR3 is 16 residues long. Germline assignment: CDR1 SGHNT and CDR2 YYREEE (reference sequence). The germline V and J ends were trimmed by 0 bases and 8 bases, with 18 bases remaining between them. The CDR3: CASSLGGGPTGDEQFF. The CDR3 coding sequence is TGTGCCAGCAGCTTGGGGGGGGGGCCCACTGGAGATGAGCAGTTCTTC.

The chain has TRBV12-3 or TRBV12-4 and TRBJ1-2; 7 positions agree with TRBD1. The length of the CDR3 is 14 residues. V trimming: 5 bases; J trimming: 2 bases; junction bases outside the gene matches: 5. This CDR3 reads CASSADRFNYGYTF. The CDR3 DNA follows: TGTGCCAGCAGTGCGGACAGGTTCAACTATGGCTACACCTTC.

This chain uses TRBV20-1 with TRBJ1-1; D remains unclear. This CDR3 has 12 residues. Trimming took off 3 bases at V and 8 bases at J, with 13 bases between the two ends. Germline loops: CDR1 DFQATT, CDR2 SNEGSKA (reference sequence). CDR3 sequence: CSASGHGEEAFF. As DNA, the CDR3 is TGCAGTGCTAGTGGGCACGGTGAAGAAGCTTTCTTT.

The chain joins TRBV4-2 to TRBJ2-3; 9 nucleotides align to TRBD2. With V trimmed by 0 bases and J by 5 bases, 6 bases remained unmatched. Looked up from germline, CDR1 is LGHNA and CDR2 is YNFKEQ. The CDR3 spans 16 residues. CDR3 in amino acids: CASSQDFAGGGDTQYF. CDR3 sequence (DNA): TGTGCCAGCAGCCAAGACTTTGCGGGGGGGGGAGATACGCAGTATTTT.

This clonotype was counted at least ten times. The chain couples TRBV6-5 to TRBJ2-7; 8 bases match TRBD2. CDR1 MNHEY and CDR2 SVGAGI come from the germline V gene. The CDR3 is 15 residues long. With V trimmed by 2 bases and J by 4 bases, 7 bases remained unmatched. The CDR3, as DNA: TGTGCCAGCAGTTACCAGCGGGGGATTTCTTACGAGCAGTACTTC. Translating it yields CASSYQRGISYEQYF.